This entry lists 2 T cell receptor beta chains sequenced from one sample in a study of T-cell reconstitution after alpha-beta-depleted transplantation in children. Unique molecular identifiers were used to barcode this TCRbeta library. TCRdb ran MiXCR on the PCR reads and lists one entry per CDR3 protein. Among around 600,000 distinct CDR3 sequences listed, approximately 17% were seen once. The sequencing here drew on PBMCs from the stem cell graft donor, taken from the stem cell graft. The receptors here all came from a human donor who donated a stem cell graft to a child with acute myeloid leukemia.

There are many counts of this clonotype. V gene TRBV20-1 combines with J gene TRBJ2-4; D assignment may be TRBD1 or TRBD2 (6 bases each). CDR3 length: 16 amino acids. V dropped 0 bases and J dropped 2 bases, with 14 bases sitting between them. Germline V lookup: CDR1 DFQATT, CDR2 SNEGSKA (reference sequence). CDR3 region: CSARDSGGASKNIQYF. The CDR3 region has the DNA TGCAGTGCTAGAGATTCCGGGGGCGCCTCCAAAAACATTCAGTACTTC.

This clonotype has a handful of counts. The J gene is TRBJ2-1, the V gene TRBV10-3; D possibly corresponds to TRBD1 (5 bases). The V and J ends lost 0 bases and 0 bases respectively, with 12 bases between them. The CDR3 sequence is 17 residues long. Germline CDR1 ENHRY, CDR2 SYGVKD. The CDR3 coding sequence is TGTGCCATCAGTGAGTCTTGGGGCGGTAGCTCCTACAATGAGCAGTTCTTC. Amino acids: CAISESWGGSSYNEQFF.